The subject of this entry is one TCR beta chain. The CDR3 runs to 12 residues. Germline lookup yields CDR1 LNHDA and CDR2 SQIVND (reference sequence). V dropped 8 bases and J dropped 9 bases, with 11 bases sitting between them. These data come from a study of OX40 agonist ivuxolimab in advanced cancers. Sequencing was performed with immunoSEQ multiplex PCR; in TCRdb, only in-frame clones are kept and a portion is missing. Of about 22,000 clones in the sample, approximately 82% are singletons; the top ten hold less than 35%. The clonotype comes from an adult with an advanced solid tumor such as melanoma, head and neck, liver or kidney cancer. The sample here was CD4+ or CD8+ T cells sorted from blood, taken in a trial of the OX40 agonist ivuxolimab. The gene calls are TRBV19 and TRBJ1-6; D unclear. CDR3 nucleotides: TGTGCCAGTTCCTCACTTCGTTCACCCCTCCACTTT. This gives the protein CASSSLRSPLHF. Supplemented by reference TRBV19 and TRBJ1-6, the full variable domain reads DGGITQSPKYLFRKEGQNVTLSCEQNLNHDAMYWYRQDPGQGLRLIYYSQIVNDFQKGDIAEGYSVSREKKESFPLTVTSAQKNPTAFYLCASSSLRSPLHFGNGTRLTVT.